One sample yielded the 32 T cell receptor beta chains listed below, sequenced in a study of T cells after yellow fever vaccination. One entry per CDR3 protein, called by TCRdb with MiXCR from the 5' RACE reads. This sample carries about 310,000 distinct CDR3 sequences, around 3.6% of them seen once, and the ten largest clones take 23%. The sample here was PBMCs, taken on the day of the yellow fever booster vaccination. The receptors come from a man younger than 30 who received the YFV17D yellow fever vaccine.

CDR3 sequence reads: CATSGYTGELFF. The CDR3 DNA is TGTGCCACCAGTGGTTACACCGGGGAGCTGTTTTTT. This chain connects TRBV24-1 to TRBJ2-2; no reliable D call. With 5 bases removed from V and 3 bases from J, the gap between germline ends came to 3 bases. Per the germline V gene, CDR1 is KGHDR and CDR2 is SFDVKD. This CDR3 has 12 amino acids.

This clonotype has more than one count but fewer than ten. This chain connects TRBV4-1 to TRBJ1-5, with D perhaps matching TRBD1 (6 bases). The CDR3 totals 15 residues. The V and J ends lost 1 base and 3 bases respectively, with 10 bases between them. CDR1 and CDR2 (germline): MGHRA, YSYEKL. CDR3 sequence reads: CASSQVGHPNQPQHF. CDR3 nucleotide sequence: TGCGCCAGCAGCCAAGTGGGACACCCCAATCAGCCCCAGCATTTT.

This clonotype was picked up many times. J is TRBJ2-4 and V is TRBV28; no clear D gene. The length of the CDR3 is 13 residues. The V and J ends lost 2 bases and 9 bases respectively, with 11 bases between them. Germline CDR1 and CDR2: MDHEN and SYDVKM. CDR3 sequence reads: CASSLAGSAIQYF. The CDR3 bases are TGTGCCAGCAGTTTAGCCGGATCGGCCATTCAGTACTTC. Full variable domain (remainder filled in from reference TRBV28 and TRBJ2-4): DVKVTQSSRYLVKRTGEKVFLECVQDMDHENMFWYRQDPGLGLRLIYFSYDVKMKEKGDIPEGYSVSREKKERFSLILESASTNQTSMYLCASSLAGSAIQYFGAGTRLSVL.

This clonotype was counted at least ten times. This rearrangement joins TRBV7-2 to TRBJ2-7; weak D call: TRBD2 (6 bases). CDR3 length equals 13 residues. Trimming removed 3 bases at V and 3 bases at J, with 9 bases between. Germline CDR1 and CDR2: SGHTA and FQGNSA. CDR3 amino acids: CASSFREHYEQYF. The CDR3 DNA reads as TGTGCCAGCAGCTTCCGGGAGCACTACGAGCAGTACTTC.

The V and J genes are TRBV11-2 and TRBJ1-2, with TRBD1 matching 9 bases. V was clipped by 5 bases and J by 7 bases; unmatched bases: 11. Germline values: CDR1 SGHAT, CDR2 FQNNGV. The CDR3 is 15 residues long. Here the CDR3 reads CASSPDRGYLFGYTF. The CDR3 region has the DNA TGTGCCAGCAGCCCCGACAGGGGGTACCTCTTTGGCTACACCTTC.

This clonotype was observed many times. The CDR3, as DNA: TGTGCCAGCAGTCCAGGGGGCACAGATACGCAGTATTTT. Its protein product is CASSPGGTDTQYF. V and J are TRBV7-2 and TRBJ2-3; a weak D match, TRBD1 (6 bases). Trimming cost V 6 bases and J 1 base, with 8 bases left between them. Germline lookup yields CDR1 SGHTA and CDR2 FQGNSA. This CDR3 has 13 amino acids.

This clonotype was found many times. The gene calls are TRBV7-8 and TRBJ1-1, with D tentatively TRBD1 (5 bases). Germline V lookup: CDR1 SGHVS, CDR2 FQNEAQ. The CDR3 length is 15 residues. With 3 bases removed from V and 0 bases from J, the gap between germline ends came to 11 bases. The CDR3 region is CASSFLDTLNTEAFF. The CDR3 DNA sequence: TGTGCCAGCAGCTTCTTGGACACCCTGAACACTGAAGCTTTCTTT.

The chain uses TRBV12-3 or TRBV12-4 and TRBJ2-2, with 7 bases fitting TRBD1. V lost 6 bases to trimming and J lost 4 bases; unmatched junction nucleotides: 2. This CDR3 spans 13 amino acids. This CDR3 reads CASRGTATGELFF. For the CDR3, the DNA is TGTGCCAGCAGGGGGACAGCCACCGGGGAGCTGTTTTTT.

This clonotype has just a few counts. The chain recombines TRBV7-9 with TRBJ2-7, with 9 bases identical to TRBD1. After removal of 6 bases from V and 3 bases from J, the junction contained 9 bases not matched to a gene. This CDR3 has 15 amino acids. Germline-derived CDR1 and CDR2 are SEHNR and FQNEAQ (reference sequence). In nucleotides, the CDR3 is TGTGCCAGCAGGGGTCCGGGACAGGGTAGCTACGAGCAGTACTTC. Its translation: CASRGPGQGSYEQYF.

In this sample, this clonotype turned up a few times. The chain joins TRBV12-3 or TRBV12-4 to TRBJ2-4, with 13 bases that match TRBD2. The V gene end was trimmed by 3 bases and the J gene end by 5 bases; junction bases not matched to a gene: 4. The CDR3 contains 16 residues. In DNA, the CDR3 is TGTGCCAGCAGTTTGACTAGCGGGGGGTTGCAAAACATTCAGTACTTC. Translating it yields CASSLTSGGLQNIQYF.

The table lists this clonotype with a few counts. The rearrangement links TRBV27 to TRBJ1-5; tentative D call: TRBD1 (6 bases). The CDR3 loop spans 15 amino acids. Per germline, CDR1 MNHEY and CDR2 SMNVEV (reference sequence). V was trimmed by 5 bases and J by 2 bases, leaving 13 bases between them. This CDR3 reads CASSLSAGGNQPQHF. The CDR3 DNA is TGTGCCAGCAGTCTCTCCGCAGGGGGCAATCAGCCCCAGCATTTT.

This clonotype appeared many times. The V gene is TRBV12-3 or TRBV12-4, the J gene TRBJ2-1; TRBD2 matches 7 bases. This CDR3 has 14 residues. V lost 5 bases, J lost 5 bases, and 6 bases stayed unmatched. CDR3 nucleotides: TGTGCCAGCAGTGAGCGGGGAATACACAATGAGCAGTTCTTC. Protein sequence: CASSERGIHNEQFF.

This clonotype was detected many times. The chain recombines TRBV7-2 with TRBJ2-1; 10 bases line up with TRBD1. The CDR3 loop spans 15 amino acids. V lost 5 bases and J lost 4; bases outside the gene matches: 5. Germline V gene lookup returns CDR1 SGHTA and CDR2 FQGNSA. The CDR3 protein is CASSLDRGPYNEQFF. The DNA of the CDR3 is TGTGCCAGCAGCCTCGACAGGGGGCCTTACAATGAGCAGTTCTTC.

The CDR3 region has the DNA TGTGCCAGCTCAACCCCGACTGAAAAACTGTTTTTT. It translates to CASSTPTEKLFF. The genes are TRBV6-6 and TRBJ1-4; D uncertain. Looked up from germline, CDR1 is MNHNY and CDR2 is SVGAGI (reference sequence). Trimming removed 8 bases from V and 7 bases from J, with 11 bases in between. CDR3 size: 12 residues.

This clonotype was seen at least ten times. The gene calls are TRBV6-2 or TRBV6-3 and TRBJ1-5; D not certain. This CDR3 is 15 amino acids long. The V gene's germline CDR1 is MNHEY and CDR2 SVGEGT. Trimming took 4 bases from V and 3 from J, leaving 13 bases between them. The CDR3 nucleotides read TGTGCCAGCAGTTCCCCCCGGGAGATCAATCAGCCCCAGCATTTT. Its translation: CASSSPREINQPQHF.

The rearrangement links TRBV10-3 to TRBJ1-5; 10 bases line up with TRBD1. The V gene end was trimmed by 7 bases and the J gene end by 2 bases; junction bases not matched to a gene: 5. The CDR3 spans 15 residues. Germline V CDR1 and CDR2: ENHRY, SYGVKD. The CDR3 is CAIIRDRGGNQPQHF. The CDR3 region has the DNA TGTGCCATCATTAGGGACAGGGGAGGCAATCAGCCCCAGCATTTT.

The sample holds many counts of this clonotype. The J gene is TRBJ2-3, the V gene TRBV4-1; D is undetermined. CDR1 and CDR2 from the germline V gene are MGHRA and YSYEKL. The CDR3 is made up of 12 amino acids. V lost 1 base and J 5 bases, leaving 4 bases between the germline ends. DNA for the CDR3: TGCGCCAGCAGCCAAGGGGAAGATACGCAGTATTTT. This gives the protein CASSQGEDTQYF.

This clonotype was recorded a few times. The genes are TRBV6-1 and TRBJ1-2; a possible D gene is TRBD1 (5 bases). There are 13 residues in the CDR3. Germline loops: CDR1 MNHNS, CDR2 SASEGT. Trimming pared 4 bases from V and 2 bases from J, leaving 8 bases between. The CDR3: CASSGGWNYGYTF. CDR3 DNA sequence: TGTGCCAGCAGTGGGGGCTGGAACTATGGCTACACCTTC.

The CDR3 is CSGRSTNNQPQHF. DNA for the CDR3: TGCAGTGGTCGATCCACGAACAATCAGCCCCAGCATTTT. The chain recombines TRBV20-1 with TRBJ1-5; no reliable D call. This CDR3 is 13 amino acids long. The V and J ends lost 7 bases and 3 bases respectively, with 13 bases between them. Germline loops: CDR1 DFQATT, CDR2 SNEGSKA (reference sequence).

This chain uses TRBV6-6 with TRBJ2-5; D is uncertain. Between the trimmed V and J ends, which lost 0 bases and 7 bases, there was a span of 15 bases. There are 15 residues in the CDR3. Germline-derived CDR1 and CDR2 are MNHNY and SVGAGI (reference sequence). CDR3 bases: TGTGCCAGCAGTTACTCGAATAACGTCTGGGGGACCCAGTACTTC. It is translated as CASSYSNNVWGTQYF.

In its sample, this clonotype was seen many times. V is TRBV13 and J is TRBJ2-3, with no clear D. Germline CDR1 is PRHDT and CDR2 is FYEKMQ (reference sequence). The CDR3 consists of 14 residues. The V end lost 7 bases, the J end lost 1 base, and 12 bases lay between the germline ends. The CDR3 nucleotides are TGTGCCAGCACGACGACACCTGGCACAGATACGCAGTATTTT. It codes for CASTTTPGTDTQYF.

This clonotype was picked up a small number of times. This chain uses TRBV6-5 with TRBJ2-1, with D tentatively TRBD2 (5 bases). Trimming pared 2 bases from V and 2 bases from J, leaving 10 bases between. This CDR3 is 15 amino acids long. CDR1 and CDR2 from the germline V gene are MNHEY and SVGAGI. The CDR3 region has the DNA TGTGCCAGCAGTTACCGCCTAGCACCCTACAATGAGCAGTTCTTC. It yields the protein CASSYRLAPYNEQFF.

This clonotype was picked up a small number of times. This chain links TRBV6-1 with TRBJ2-3, with 9 bases lining up with TRBD2. This CDR3 region has 14 residues. Germline lookup yields CDR1 MNHNS and CDR2 SASEGT. The V and J ends lost 7 bases and 5 bases, in that order; junction bases with no gene match: 7. The CDR3 loop reads CASTQRGAGDTQYF. Here the CDR3 DNA reads TGTGCCAGCACTCAGCGGGGGGCCGGAGATACGCAGTATTTT.

Many counts were recorded for this clonotype. The chain recombines TRBV28 with TRBJ2-1; 7 positions agree with TRBD1. Looked up from germline, CDR1 is MDHEN and CDR2 is SYDVKM. The V and J ends lost 2 bases and 15 bases, in that order; junction bases with no gene match: 7. The CDR3 is 12 amino acids. In DNA form, the CDR3 reads TGTGCCAGCAGTTTAGCACAGGGGATTCGGTTCTTC. Translation gives CASSLAQGIRFF. The whole variable domain, remainder taken from reference TRBV28 and TRBJ2-1, is DVKVTQSSRYLVKRTGEKVFLECVQDMDHENMFWYRQDPGLGLRLIYFSYDVKMKEKGDIPEGYSVSREKKERFSLILESASTNQTSMYLCASSLAQGIRFFGPGTRLTVL.

This clonotype occurred a few times. The chain has TRBV3-1 and TRBJ1-4; a possible D gene is TRBD1 (5 bases). This CDR3 has 17 amino acids. Germline CDR1 LGHDT, CDR2 YNNKEL (reference sequence). V was cut by 5 bases and J by 5 bases, with 21 bases left in between. The DNA of the CDR3 is TGTGCCAGCAGCTCCCCCGGGGACGGCCTCCAAAATGAAAAACTGTTTTTT. Its translation: CASSSPGDGLQNEKLFF.

Turning to this clonotype: This could be a read error, since a much larger clone is one nucleotide away. The CDR3 spells CASIVGGGPNTGELFF. DNA of the CDR3: TGTGCCAGCATCGTAGGCGGGGGGCCTAACACCGGGGAGCTGTTTTTT. The rearrangement uses TRBV9 and TRBJ2-2; TRBD2 agrees at 8 bases. The CDR3 spans 16 residues. The germline gives CDR1 SGDLS, CDR2 YYNGEE.

In this sample, this clonotype turned up many times. The gene calls are TRBV7-6 and TRBJ2-3; 12 bases are shared with TRBD2. This CDR3 comprises 18 residues. Germline V gene data show CDR1 as SGHVS and CDR2 as FNYEAQ. With V trimmed by 3 bases and J by 2 bases, 9 bases remained unmatched. The CDR3 DNA follows: TGTGCCAGCAGCTTCAAACTAGCGGGGGGACAAATCACAGATACGCAGTATTTT. Translated, it gives CASSFKLAGGQITDTQYF. Supplemented by reference TRBV7-6 and TRBJ2-3, the full variable domain reads GAGVSQSPRYKVTKRGQDVALRCDPISGHVSLYWYRQALGQGPEFLTYFNYEAQQDKSGLPNDRFSAERPEGSISTLTIQRTEQRDSAMYRCASSFKLAGGQITDTQYFGPGTRLTVL.

This clonotype was seen repeatedly, ten times or more. The chain joins TRBV5-1 to TRBJ2-7; 10 bases match TRBD2. With V trimmed by 0 bases and J by 6 bases, 3 bases remained unmatched. In germline, CDR1 is SGHRS, CDR2 YFSETQ. This CDR3 is built from 14 residues. The CDR3 loop is CASSLASGGSEQYF. The CDR3 DNA reads as TGCGCCAGCAGCTTGGCTAGCGGGGGTTCCGAGCAGTACTTC.

CDR3 nucleotide sequence: TGCAGCGTCCAACACAGGGGTGAGGGCCATGGCTACACCTTC. The encoded protein is CSVQHRGEGHGYTF. The chain joins TRBV29-1 to TRBJ1-2, with 7 bases aligning to TRBD1. Losses at the gene ends were 6 bases for V and 6 bases for J; bases not matched to a gene: 13. Germline CDR1 and CDR2: SQVTM and ANQGSEA. The CDR3 consists of 14 residues.

Many counts were recorded for this clonotype. V usage is TRBV12-3 or TRBV12-4 and J usage is TRBJ1-2, with 7 positions matching TRBD1. This CDR3 contains 13 residues. Unmatched junction bases numbered 4, after V lost 7 bases and J lost 2 bases. The CDR3 loop is CASTLTGNYGYTF. CDR3 DNA: TGTGCCAGCACCCTGACAGGGAACTATGGCTACACCTTC.

This clonotype has a count of ten or more. V is TRBV29-1 and J is TRBJ2-1; possibly TRBD2 for D (5 bases). The CDR3 is 15 residues long. Germline V lookup: CDR1 SQVTM, CDR2 ANQGSEA. The ends were cut back, 3 bases at V and 8 bases at J, with 20 bases in the middle. The CDR3 is CSVDFNFASRDEQFF. The CDR3 nucleotides read TGCAGCGTTGACTTTAATTTCGCCTCGAGGGATGAGCAGTTCTTC.

The chain has TRBV11-2 and TRBJ2-1; D remains unclear. The CDR3 is 16 amino acids. Trimming removed 3 bases from V and 0 bases from J, with 12 bases in between. Germline loops: CDR1 SGHAT, CDR2 FQNNGV. CDR3 residues: CASSLFPGLSYNEQFF. For the CDR3, the DNA is TGTGCCAGCAGCTTGTTCCCGGGCCTCTCCTACAATGAGCAGTTCTTC.